This TCR beta chain was recovered during a study of shared clonotypes between healthy human individuals. In the authors' methods: ImmunoSEQ gave junction-only sequences without quality scores, so filtering differed. Sequencing used immunoSEQ multiplex PCR; TCRdb keeps in-frame clones, though not all of them. That table is the source of V, J and clone size, and D and trimming were worked out from the DNA. The repertoire includes some 1.4 million clones, roughly 95% of them detected once, and more than 0.9% sits in the top ten. As concerns this clone: The target antigen is unknown.

Study outcomes and limitations: Sampling was confined to blood; repertoires within tissues likely differ. Across subsets, estimated richness was generally greater for naive than for memory populations. An anticipated effect of sequencing depth on clonotype sharing among donors was recognized.

V gave up 5 bases and J gave up 7 bases; unmatched junction bases: 5. The CDR3 loop spans 15 amino acids. CDR1 is SGHNT, CDR2 YYREEE, per germline (reference sequence). This TCR was sampled from a man under 40 in good health. The specimen was naive CD4+ T cells sorted from blood. Subset meaning: CD45RA+ positively selected. The chain couples TRBV5-4 to TRBJ2-1; 14 bases are shared with TRBD2. The CDR3 nucleotides read TGTGCCAGCAGAACCGGGACTAGCGGGAGTAATGAGCAGTTCTTC. It codes for CASRTGTSGSNEQFF.